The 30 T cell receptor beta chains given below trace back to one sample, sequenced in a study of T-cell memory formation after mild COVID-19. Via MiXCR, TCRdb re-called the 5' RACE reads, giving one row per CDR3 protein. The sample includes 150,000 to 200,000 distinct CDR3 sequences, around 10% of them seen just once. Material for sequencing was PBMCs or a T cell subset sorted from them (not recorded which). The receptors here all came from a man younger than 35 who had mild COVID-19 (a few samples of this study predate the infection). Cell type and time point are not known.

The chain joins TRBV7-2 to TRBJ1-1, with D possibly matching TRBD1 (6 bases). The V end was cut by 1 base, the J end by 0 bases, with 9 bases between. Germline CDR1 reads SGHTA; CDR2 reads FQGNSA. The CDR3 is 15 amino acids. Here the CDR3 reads CASSLGRDMNTEAFF. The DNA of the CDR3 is TGTGCCAGCAGCTTAGGACGGGACATGAACACTGAAGCTTTCTTT.

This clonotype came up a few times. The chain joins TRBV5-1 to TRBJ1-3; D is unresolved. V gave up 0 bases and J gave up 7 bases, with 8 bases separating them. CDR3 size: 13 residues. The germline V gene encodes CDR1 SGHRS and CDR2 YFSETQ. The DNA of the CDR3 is TGCGCCAGCAGCTTGGGTCAGGATAACACCATATATTTT. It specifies CASSLGQDNTIYF.

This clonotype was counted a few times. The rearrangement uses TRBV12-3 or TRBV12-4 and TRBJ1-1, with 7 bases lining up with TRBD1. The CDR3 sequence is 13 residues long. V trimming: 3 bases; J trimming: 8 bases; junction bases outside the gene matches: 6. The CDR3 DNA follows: TGTGCCAGCAGTTTCGACAGGGAGGCGGAAGCTTTCTTT. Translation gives CASSFDREAEAFF.

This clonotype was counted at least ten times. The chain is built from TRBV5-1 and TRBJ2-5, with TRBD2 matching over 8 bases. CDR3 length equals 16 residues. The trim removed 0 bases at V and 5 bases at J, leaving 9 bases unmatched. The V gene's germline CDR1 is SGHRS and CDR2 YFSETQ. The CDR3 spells CASSLAAGGAEETQYF. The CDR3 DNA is TGCGCCAGCAGCTTGGCGGCCGGGGGGGCCGAGGAGACCCAGTACTTC.

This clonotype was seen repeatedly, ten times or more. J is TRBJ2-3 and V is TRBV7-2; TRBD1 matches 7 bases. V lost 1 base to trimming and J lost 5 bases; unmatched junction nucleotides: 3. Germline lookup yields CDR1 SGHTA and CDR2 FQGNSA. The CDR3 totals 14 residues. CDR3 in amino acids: CASSLGGGLDTQYF. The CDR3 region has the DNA TGTGCCAGCAGCTTAGGAGGGGGCTTAGATACGCAGTATTTT.

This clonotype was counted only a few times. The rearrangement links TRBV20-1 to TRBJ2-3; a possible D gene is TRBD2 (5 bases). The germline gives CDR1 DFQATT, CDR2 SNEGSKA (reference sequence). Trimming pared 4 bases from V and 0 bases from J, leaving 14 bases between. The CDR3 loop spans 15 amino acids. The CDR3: CSATFRAESTDTQYF. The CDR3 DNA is TGCAGTGCTACCTTCCGAGCGGAGAGCACAGATACGCAGTATTTT.

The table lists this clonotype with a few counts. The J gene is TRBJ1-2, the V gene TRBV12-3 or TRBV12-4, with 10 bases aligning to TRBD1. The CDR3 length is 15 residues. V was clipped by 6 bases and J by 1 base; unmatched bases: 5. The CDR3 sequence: CASRRQGALNYGYTF. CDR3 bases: TGTGCCAGCAGACGACAGGGGGCCCTTAACTATGGCTACACCTTC.

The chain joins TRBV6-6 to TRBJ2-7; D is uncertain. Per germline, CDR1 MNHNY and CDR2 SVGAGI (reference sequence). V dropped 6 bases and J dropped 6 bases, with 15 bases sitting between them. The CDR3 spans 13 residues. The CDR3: CASSPTAQSEQYF. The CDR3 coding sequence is TGTGCCAGCAGCCCGACGGCACAGTCCGAGCAGTACTTC.

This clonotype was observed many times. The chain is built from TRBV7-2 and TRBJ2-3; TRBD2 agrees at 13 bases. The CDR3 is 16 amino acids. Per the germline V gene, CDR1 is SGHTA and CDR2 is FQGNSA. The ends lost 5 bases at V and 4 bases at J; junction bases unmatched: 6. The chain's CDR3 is CASSRWTSGGADTQYF. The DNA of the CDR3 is TGTGCCAGCAGCCGATGGACTAGCGGGGGCGCAGATACGCAGTATTTT.

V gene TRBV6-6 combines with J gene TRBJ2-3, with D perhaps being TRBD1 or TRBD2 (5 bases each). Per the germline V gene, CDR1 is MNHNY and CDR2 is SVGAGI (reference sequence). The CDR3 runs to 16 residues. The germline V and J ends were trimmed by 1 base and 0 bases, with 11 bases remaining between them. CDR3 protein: CASSYWGGGSTDTQYF. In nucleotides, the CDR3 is TGTGCCAGCAGTTACTGGGGTGGGGGTAGCACAGATACGCAGTATTTT.

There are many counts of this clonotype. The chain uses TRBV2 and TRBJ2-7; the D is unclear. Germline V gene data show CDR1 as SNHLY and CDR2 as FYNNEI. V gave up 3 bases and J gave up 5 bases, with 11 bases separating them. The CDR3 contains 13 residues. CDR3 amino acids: CASSEFPRDEQYV. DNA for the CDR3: TGTGCCAGCAGTGAGTTCCCCCGGGACGAGCAGTACGTC.

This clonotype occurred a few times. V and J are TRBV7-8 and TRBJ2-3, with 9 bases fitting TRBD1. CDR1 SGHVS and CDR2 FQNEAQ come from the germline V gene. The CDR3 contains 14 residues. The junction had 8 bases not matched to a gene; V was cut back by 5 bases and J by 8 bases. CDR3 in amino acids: CASSPGTGSGTQYF. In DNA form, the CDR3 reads TGTGCCAGCAGCCCCGGGACAGGGTCGGGTACGCAGTATTTT.

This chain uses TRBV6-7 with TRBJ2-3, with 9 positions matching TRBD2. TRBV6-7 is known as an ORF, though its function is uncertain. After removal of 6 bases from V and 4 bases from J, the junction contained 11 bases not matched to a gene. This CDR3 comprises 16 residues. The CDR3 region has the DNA TGTGCCAGCAGGCGATCCAAAGCGGGAGGAGCAGATACGCAGTATTTT. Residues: CASRRSKAGGADTQYF.

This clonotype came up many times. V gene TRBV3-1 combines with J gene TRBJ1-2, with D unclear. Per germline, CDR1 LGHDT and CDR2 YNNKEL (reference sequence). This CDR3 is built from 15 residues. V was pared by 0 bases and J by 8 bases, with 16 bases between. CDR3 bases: TGTGCCAGCAGCCAAGATGGTCAAGGCTTTCGCGGCTACACCTTC. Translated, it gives CASSQDGQGFRGYTF. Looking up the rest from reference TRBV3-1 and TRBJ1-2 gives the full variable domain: DTAVSQTPKYLVTQMGNDKSIKCEQNLGHDTMYWYKQDSKKFLKIMFSYNNKELIINETVPNRFSPKSPDKAHLNLHINSLELGDSAVYFCASSQDGQGFRGYTFGSGTRLTVV.

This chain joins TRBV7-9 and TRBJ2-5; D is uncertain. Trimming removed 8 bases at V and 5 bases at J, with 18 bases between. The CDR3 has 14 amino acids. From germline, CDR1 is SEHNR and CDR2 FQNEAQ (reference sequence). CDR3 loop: CASSRSLNGETQYF. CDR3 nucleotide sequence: TGTGCCAGCTCCCGTTCCCTAAACGGGGAGACCCAGTACTTC.

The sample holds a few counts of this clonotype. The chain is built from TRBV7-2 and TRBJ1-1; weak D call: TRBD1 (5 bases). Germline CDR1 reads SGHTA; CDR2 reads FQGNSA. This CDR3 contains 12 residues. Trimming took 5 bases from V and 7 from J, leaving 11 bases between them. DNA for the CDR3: TGTGCCAGCAGCACCCAGGGTCATGAAGCTTTCTTT. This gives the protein CASSTQGHEAFF.

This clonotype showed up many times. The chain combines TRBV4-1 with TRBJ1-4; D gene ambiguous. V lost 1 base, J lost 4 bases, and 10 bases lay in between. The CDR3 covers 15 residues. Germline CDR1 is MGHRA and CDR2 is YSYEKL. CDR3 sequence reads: CASSQGSGDNEKLFF. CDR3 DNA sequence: TGCGCCAGCAGCCAAGGGTCCGGGGATAATGAAAAACTGTTTTTT.

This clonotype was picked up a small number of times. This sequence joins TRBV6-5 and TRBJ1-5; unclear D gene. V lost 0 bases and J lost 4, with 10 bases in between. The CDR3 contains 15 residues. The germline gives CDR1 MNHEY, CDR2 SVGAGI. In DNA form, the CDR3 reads TGTGCCAGCAGTTACTCGGGAGTCCGAAATCAGCCCCAGCATTTT. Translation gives CASSYSGVRNQPQHF.

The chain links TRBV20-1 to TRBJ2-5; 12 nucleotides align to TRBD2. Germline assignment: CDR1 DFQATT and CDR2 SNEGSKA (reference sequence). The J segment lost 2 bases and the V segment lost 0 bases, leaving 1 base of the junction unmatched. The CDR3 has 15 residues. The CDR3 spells CSARELAGGQETQYF. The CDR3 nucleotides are TGCAGTGCTAGAGAGCTAGCGGGGGGGCAAGAGACCCAGTACTTC.

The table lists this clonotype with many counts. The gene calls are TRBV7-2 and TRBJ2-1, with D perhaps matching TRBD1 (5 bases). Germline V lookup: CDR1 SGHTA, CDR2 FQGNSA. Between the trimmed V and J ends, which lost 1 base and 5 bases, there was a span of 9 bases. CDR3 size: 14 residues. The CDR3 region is CASSLVATDNEQFF. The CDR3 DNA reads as TGTGCCAGCAGCTTAGTGGCGACAGACAATGAGCAGTTCTTC.

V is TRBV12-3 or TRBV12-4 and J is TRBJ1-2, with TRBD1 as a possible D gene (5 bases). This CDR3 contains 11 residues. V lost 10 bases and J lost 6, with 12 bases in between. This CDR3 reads CATWGSDGYTF. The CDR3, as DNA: TGTGCCACCTGGGGGTCCGATGGCTACACCTTC.

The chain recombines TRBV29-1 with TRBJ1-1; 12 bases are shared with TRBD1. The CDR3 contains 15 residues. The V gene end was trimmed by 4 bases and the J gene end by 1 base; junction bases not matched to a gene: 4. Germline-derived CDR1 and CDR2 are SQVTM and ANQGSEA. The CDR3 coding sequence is TGCAGCGTTGTGGGACAGGGGGCTAGGAACACTGAAGCTTTCTTT. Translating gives CSVVGQGARNTEAFF.

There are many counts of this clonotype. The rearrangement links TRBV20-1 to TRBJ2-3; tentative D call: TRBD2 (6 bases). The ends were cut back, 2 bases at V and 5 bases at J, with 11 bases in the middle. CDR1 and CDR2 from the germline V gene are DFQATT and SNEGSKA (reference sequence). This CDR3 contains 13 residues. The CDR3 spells CSARQGGKDTQYF. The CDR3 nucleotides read TGCAGTGCTAGACAGGGAGGCAAAGATACGCAGTATTTT.

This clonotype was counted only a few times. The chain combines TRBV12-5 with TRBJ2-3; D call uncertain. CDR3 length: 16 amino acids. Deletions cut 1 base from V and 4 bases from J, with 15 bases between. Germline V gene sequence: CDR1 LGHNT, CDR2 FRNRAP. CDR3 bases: TGTGCTAGTGGTTTGGGGGTCTTTCTCCGAGCAGATACGCAGTATTTT. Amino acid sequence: CASGLGVFLRADTQYF.

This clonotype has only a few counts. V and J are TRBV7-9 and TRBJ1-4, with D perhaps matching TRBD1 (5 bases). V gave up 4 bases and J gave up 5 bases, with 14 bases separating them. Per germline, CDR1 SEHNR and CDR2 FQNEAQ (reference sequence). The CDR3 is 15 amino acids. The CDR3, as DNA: TGTGCCAGCAGCTCACCGGGGGGAGGAAATGAAAAACTGTTTTTT. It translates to CASSSPGGGNEKLFF.

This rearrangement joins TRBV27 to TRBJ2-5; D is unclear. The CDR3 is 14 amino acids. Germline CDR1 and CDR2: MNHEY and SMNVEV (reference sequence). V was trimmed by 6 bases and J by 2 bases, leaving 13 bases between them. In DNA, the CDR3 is TGTGCCAGCAGGACCAGACAAGGACAAGAGACCCAGTACTTC. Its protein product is CASRTRQGQETQYF.

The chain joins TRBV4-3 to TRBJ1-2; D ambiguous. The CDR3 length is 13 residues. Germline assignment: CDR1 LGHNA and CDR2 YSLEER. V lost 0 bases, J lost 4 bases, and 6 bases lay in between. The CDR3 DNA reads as TGCGCCAGCAGCCAAGACGGGAGCTATGGCTACACCTTC. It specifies CASSQDGSYGYTF.

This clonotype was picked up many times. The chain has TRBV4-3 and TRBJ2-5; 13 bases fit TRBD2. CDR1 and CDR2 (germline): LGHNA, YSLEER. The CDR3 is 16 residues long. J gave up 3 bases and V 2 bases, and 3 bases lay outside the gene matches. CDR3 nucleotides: TGCGCCAGCAGCCAAAGACTAGCGGGGGGTGAAGAGACCCAGTACTTC. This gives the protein CASSQRLAGGEETQYF.

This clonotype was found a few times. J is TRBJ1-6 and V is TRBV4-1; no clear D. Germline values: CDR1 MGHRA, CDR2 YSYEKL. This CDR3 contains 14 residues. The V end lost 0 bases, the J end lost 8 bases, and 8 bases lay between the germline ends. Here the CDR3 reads CASSQETRDSPLHF. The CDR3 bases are TGCGCCAGCAGCCAAGAAACGCGCGATTCACCCCTCCACTTT.

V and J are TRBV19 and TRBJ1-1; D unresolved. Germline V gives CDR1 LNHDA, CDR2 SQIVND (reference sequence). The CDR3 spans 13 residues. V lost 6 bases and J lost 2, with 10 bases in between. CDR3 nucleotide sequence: TGTGCCAGTAGCCGCGGGGTTAACACTGAAGCTTTCTTT. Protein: CASSRGVNTEAFF.